This passage covers 29 T cell receptor beta chains from one sample sequenced in a study of OX40 agonist ivuxolimab in advanced cancers. Generated by immunoSEQ multiplex PCR, the TCRdb table keeps only in-frame clones and is missing some. The sample lists about 46,000 clones; roughly 90% were seen once. The specimen was CD4+ or CD8+ T cells sorted from blood, collected in a trial of the OX40 agonist ivuxolimab. These receptors originate from an adult with an advanced solid tumor such as melanoma, head and neck, liver or kidney cancer.

DNA for the CDR3: TGTGCCAGCAGTTATCCGGGCGGCAACTATGGCTACACCTTC. It encodes CASSYPGGNYGYTF. This chain links TRBV7-2 with TRBJ1-2, with D hard to call. CDR1 and CDR2 (germline): SGHTA, FQGNSA. This CDR3 region has 14 residues. V was pared by 6 bases and J by 2 bases, with 13 bases between.

The chain combines TRBV5-4 with TRBJ1-1, with a tentative D call TRBD1 (5 bases). Trimming shortened V by 6 bases and J by 1 base, and 10 bases separated the two germline ends. The CDR3 has 13 amino acids. From germline, CDR1 is SGHNT and CDR2 YYREEE (reference sequence). CDR3 nucleotides: TGTGCCAGCATAGACAGACCGAACACTGAAGCTTTCTTT. Translated: CASIDRPNTEAFF.

This clone was recorded a few times. A junction end diverges from the germline sequence, so it may reflect a read error. V is TRBV6-4 and J is TRBJ2-7, with no clear D. The CDR3 totals 13 residues. CDR1 and CDR2 from the germline V gene are MRHNA and SNTAGT. The CDR3 reads CASSYSIAYEQYF. In DNA form, the CDR3 reads TGTGCCAGCAGTTACTCGATAGCCTACGAGCAGTACTTC.

V usage is TRBV6-5 and J usage is TRBJ1-5; TRBD1 agrees at 7 bases. Losses at the gene ends were 4 bases for V and 1 base for J; bases not matched to a gene: 4. The germline V gene encodes CDR1 MNHEY and CDR2 SVGAGI. The CDR3 contains 15 residues. Here the CDR3 reads CASSWLQGSNQPQHF. The CDR3 DNA reads TGTGCCAGCAGTTGGTTACAGGGGAGCAATCAGCCCCAGCATTTT.

The J gene is TRBJ2-1, the V gene TRBV19; possible D gene TRBD1, 6 bases. The CDR3 is 15 amino acids. Germline lookup yields CDR1 LNHDA and CDR2 SQIVND (reference sequence). Trimming took off 5 bases at V and 4 bases at J, with 15 bases between the two ends. The CDR3 reads CASSEDRIPYNEQFF. The CDR3 bases are TGTGCCAGTAGTGAAGACAGGATCCCTTACAATGAGCAGTTCTTC.

V usage is TRBV4-2 and J usage is TRBJ2-3; tentatively, D is TRBD1 (5 bases). The V and J ends lost 1 base and 1 base respectively, with 12 bases between them. Germline-derived CDR1 and CDR2 are LGHNA and YNFKEQ. The CDR3 loop spans 16 amino acids. CDR3: CASSQVGARGTDTQYF. The CDR3 coding sequence is TGTGCCAGCAGCCAAGTTGGGGCAAGAGGCACAGATACGCAGTATTTT.

J is TRBJ1-1 and V is TRBV25-1; 7 bases are a match to TRBD1. Trimming took 2 bases from V and 3 from J; bases not matched to a gene: 12. Germline CDR1 MGHDK, CDR2 SYGVNS. The CDR3 has 17 amino acids. The CDR3 DNA reads TGTGCCAGCAGTGAAAAGGGCAGGGGGAGTTTGTACACTGAAGCTTTCTTT. It is translated as CASSEKGRGSLYTEAFF.

This rearrangement joins TRBV5-5 to TRBJ2-7; unclear D gene. CDR3 size: 13 residues. Trimming shortened V by 4 bases and J by 3 bases, and 11 bases separated the two germline ends. CDR1 is SGHKS, CDR2 YYEKEE, per germline (reference sequence). CDR3 sequence: CASSPAAGYEQYF. For the CDR3, the DNA is TGTGCCAGCAGCCCTGCGGCAGGCTACGAGCAGTACTTC.

The CDR3 here is CAWSPLGGAFQYF. The CDR3 bases are TGTGCCTGGAGTCCCCTGGGTGGGGCTTTCCAGTACTTC. The chain recombines TRBV30 with TRBJ2-5, with D tentatively TRBD1 (5 bases). Trimming left V 2 bases short and J 10 bases short, with 17 bases between. The germline V gene has CDR1 GTSNPN and CDR2 SVGIG (reference sequence). CDR3 size: 13 residues.

The CDR3 DNA reads TGTGCCAGCAGCTTAGGGAGGGGCTCCTACGAGCAGTACTTC. This codes for CASSLGRGSYEQYF. The chain joins TRBV7-2 to TRBJ2-5; D possibly corresponds to TRBD2 (6 bases). The J call may be in error: the DNA end matches TRBJ2-7 better. The V gene's germline CDR1 is SGHTA and CDR2 FQGNSA. The CDR3 is 14 amino acids.

The chain's CDR3 is CASSLGGGPENIQYF. CDR3 in DNA: TGTGCCAGCAGTTTAGGGGGAGGGCCGGAAAACATTCAGTACTTC. The V call is TRBV27, the J call TRBJ2-4, with 7 positions matching TRBD2. Germline V gene data show CDR1 as MNHEY and CDR2 as SMNVEV (reference sequence). The CDR3 is 15 residues long. V trimming: 2 bases; J trimming: 5 bases; junction bases outside the gene matches: 6.

The gene calls are TRBV19 and TRBJ2-2, with no clear D. Germline CDR1 and CDR2: LNHDA and SQIVND (reference sequence). Trimming took 3 bases from V and 4 from J, leaving 6 bases between them. The CDR3 has 13 amino acids. For the CDR3, the DNA is TGTGCCAGTAGTATGGCAGTCACCGGGGAGCTGTTTTTT. It is translated as CASSMAVTGELFF. Together with reference TRBV19 and TRBJ2-2, the CDR3 gives the full variable domain: DGGITQSPKYLFRKEGQNVTLSCEQNLNHDAMYWYRQDPGQGLRLIYYSQIVNDFQKGDIAEGYSVSREKKESFPLTVTSAQKNPTAFYLCASSMAVTGELFFGEGSRLTVL.

The chain combines TRBV6-1 with TRBJ1-2; 7 nucleotides match TRBD1. The CDR3 is made up of 15 amino acids. Germline CDR1 reads MNHNS; CDR2 reads SASEGT. The junction had 5 bases not matched to a gene; V was cut back by 0 bases and J by 4 bases. The CDR3 DNA sequence: TGTGCCAGCAGTGAAGCAGGGGGCGCGGGCTATGGCTACACCTTC. Translated: CASSEAGGAGYGYTF.

This chain connects TRBV9 to TRBJ1-2, with D unresolved. Germline V gives CDR1 SGDLS, CDR2 YYNGEE. This CDR3 region has 15 residues. Trimming took off 0 bases at V and 4 bases at J, with 13 bases between the two ends. In DNA, the CDR3 is TGTGCCAGCAGCGTAGCTTTCGGGAGCGGCTATGGCTACACCTTC. This translates into CASSVAFGSGYGYTF.

The gene calls are TRBV5-1 and TRBJ2-7; 12 nucleotides match TRBD1. CDR1 and CDR2 (germline): SGHRS, YFSETQ. Losses at the gene ends were 4 bases for V and 5 bases for J; bases not matched to a gene: 7. The CDR3 runs 15 residues. CDR3 nucleotides: TGCGCCAGCAGCCCTGTGGGACAGGGGGCTAACGAGCAGTACTTC. Translation gives CASSPVGQGANEQYF.

This sequence joins TRBV19 and TRBJ1-4, with TRBD1 identical over 10 bases. The CDR3 has 16 residues. V was clipped by 4 bases and J by 7 bases; unmatched bases: 9. In germline, CDR1 is LNHDA, CDR2 SQIVND (reference sequence). The CDR3 region is CASSRTGGLVSEKLFF. The CDR3 DNA follows: TGTGCCAGTAGTAGGACAGGGGGGTTAGTGAGTGAAAAACTGTTTTTT.

The gene calls are TRBV18 and TRBJ1-1; 10 nucleotides line up with TRBD1. Germline loops: CDR1 KGHSH, CDR2 LQKENI. The CDR3 has 16 residues. The V gene end was trimmed by 0 bases and the J gene end by 8 bases; junction bases not matched to a gene: 9. CDR3 sequence (DNA): TGTGCCAGCTCACCACCAGCGGCCGGGACAGGGGACGAAGCTTTCTTT. Protein: CASSPPAAGTGDEAFF.

The chain uses TRBV6-5 and TRBJ2-1; the match to TRBD2 covers 8 bases. This CDR3 contains 15 residues. V dropped 6 bases and J dropped 3; count of bases not matched to a gene: 7. Germline V gene data show CDR1 as MNHEY and CDR2 as SVGAGI. CDR3 sequence (DNA): TGTGCCAGCAGGTCGGAGCGGGGGCTCTACAATGAGCAGTTCTTC. It is translated as CASRSERGLYNEQFF.

The V call is TRBV27, the J call TRBJ2-7; D call uncertain. Trimming removed 2 bases from V and 3 bases from J, with 11 bases in between. This CDR3 contains 14 residues. From germline, CDR1 is MNHEY and CDR2 SMNVEV (reference sequence). CDR3 in DNA: TGTGCCAGCAGTTTACTACCCCTGGTCTACGAGCAGTACTTC. Its protein product is CASSLLPLVYEQYF.

The CDR3 DNA reads as TGTGCCAGCAGCGAGGGCCGGGGGCACCGTACTGAAGCTTTCTTT. Residues: CASSEGRGHRTEAFF. The rearrangement uses TRBV9 and TRBJ1-1; D may be TRBD1 (6 bases). The CDR3 has 15 residues. Germline V gene lookup returns CDR1 SGDLS and CDR2 YYNGEE. The germline V and J ends were trimmed by 3 bases and 5 bases, with 17 bases remaining between them.

This chain links TRBV4-3 with TRBJ2-2; no clear D. V shed 4 bases and J shed 6 bases, with 18 bases lying between them. The CDR3 has 16 residues. Germline CDR1 and CDR2: LGHNA and YSLEER. DNA of the CDR3: TGCGCCAGCAGCCCCACAGTGGGAAACTTCCCCGGGGAGCTGTTTTTT. It translates to CASSPTVGNFPGELFF.

The V and J genes are TRBV4-3 and TRBJ1-4; D perhaps matches TRBD1 (5 bases). The CDR3 has 16 amino acids. Germline V CDR1 and CDR2: LGHNA, YSLEER. With 4 bases removed from V and 3 bases from J, the gap between germline ends came to 15 bases. CDR3 loop: CASSRYNLGANEKLFF. CDR3 coding DNA: TGCGCCAGCAGCCGGTATAATCTGGGGGCTAATGAAAAACTGTTTTTT.

This clone appeared once. The chain combines TRBV5-6 with TRBJ2-7; D might be TRBD2 (6 bases). Germline CDR1 SGHDT, CDR2 YYEEEE. V lost 5 bases and J 7 bases, leaving 19 bases between the germline ends. The CDR3 is 14 residues long. The CDR3: CASSVAGPWVEQYF. CDR3 coding DNA: TGTGCCAGCAGTGTGGCGGGGCCCTGGGTGGAGCAGTACTTC.

V gene TRBV28 combines with J gene TRBJ2-1; the D gene is possibly TRBD2 (7 bases). CDR1 and CDR2 (germline): MDHEN, SYDVKM. The CDR3 runs 15 residues. The V and J ends lost 5 bases and 8 bases respectively, with 19 bases between them. CDR3 residues: CASSLGLGGWDEQFF. The CDR3 DNA sequence: TGTGCCAGCAGTCTCGGACTAGGGGGTTGGGATGAGCAGTTCTTC.

This chain links TRBV7-2 with TRBJ2-2; 11 bases agree with TRBD2. J was trimmed by 4 bases and V by 1 base; bases with no gene match: 5. Per germline, CDR1 SGHTA and CDR2 FQGNSA. CDR3 length: 17 amino acids. CDR3 nucleotides: TGTGCCAGCAGCTTAGGTAGCGGGGGGGCTCTCACCGGGGAGCTGTTTTTT. Its protein is CASSLGSGGALTGELFF.

The gene calls are TRBV5-6 and TRBJ2-2; D uncertain. This CDR3 spans 15 amino acids. Germline V CDR1 and CDR2: SGHDT, YYEEEE. The V end lost 2 bases, the J end lost 3 bases, and 11 bases lay between the germline ends. CDR3 sequence: CASSLRSHYTGELFF. The CDR3 region has the DNA TGTGCCAGCAGCTTAAGGTCACACTACACCGGGGAGCTGTTTTTT.

The chain has TRBV2 and TRBJ2-5; 12 bases align to TRBD2. CDR1 SNHLY and CDR2 FYNNEI come from the germline V gene. The CDR3 has 17 residues. The J segment lost 4 bases and the V segment lost 2 bases, leaving 8 bases of the junction unmatched. CDR3 nucleotides: TGTGCCAGCAGTGAAAAACTAGCGGGGGGAAGGCGAGAGACCCAGTACTTC. Protein sequence: CASSEKLAGGRRETQYF. The full variable domain, rest sourced from reference TRBV2 and TRBJ2-5, is EPEVTQTPSHQVTQMGQEVILRCVPISNHLYFYWYRQILGQKVEFLVSFYNNEISEKSEIFDDQFSVERPDGSNFTLKIRSTKLEDSAMYFCASSEKLAGGRRETQYFGPGTRLLVL.

A single count supports this clone. V gene TRBV29-1 combines with J gene TRBJ1-3; D is unclear. Germline assignment: CDR1 SQVTM and CDR2 ANQGSEA. V lost 0 bases and J 0 bases, leaving 12 bases between the germline ends. This CDR3 is 16 amino acids long. CDR3 amino acids: CSVEDRVEVSGNTIYF. CDR3 nucleotide sequence: TGCAGCGTTGAAGATCGTGTCGAGGTCTCTGGAAACACCATATATTTT.

The V and J genes are TRBV5-1 and TRBJ2-7, with 9 positions matching TRBD1. The germline V gene has CDR1 SGHRS and CDR2 YFSETQ. The J segment lost 4 bases and the V segment lost 4 bases, leaving 9 bases of the junction unmatched. This CDR3 has 15 residues. CDR3 coding DNA: TGCGCCAGCAGCCAAACCGGGACAGGGCTGTACGAGCAGTACTTC. This translates into CASSQTGTGLYEQYF.